This TCR beta chain was captured by sequencing in a study of regulatory T cells in long-lasting Graves disease. Looked up from germline, CDR1 is SGHDT and CDR2 is YYEEEE. V shed 4 bases and J shed 0 bases, with 8 bases lying between them. CDR3 length: 13 amino acids. This clonotype was counted only a few times. Its antigen is currently unknown. Sequencing libraries for TCR beta were prepared with iRepertoire HTBI primers and Arm-PCR of CDR3 regions. TCRdb used MiXCR to reprocess the multiplex PCR reads, holding one entry per CDR3 protein. Among about 460,000 distinct CDR3 sequences listed, about 20% were seen once. Time point defined: persistent/refractory GD, antithyroid drugs over 5 years with positive TRAb. Researchers made the TCR library from RNA that was extracted from PBMCs. Criteria from the American Thyroid Association guidelines were applied to diagnose Graves' disease. Study-wide results and caveats: Newly diagnosed Graves' patients exceeded persistent ones in TCR diversity.

The sample consisted of peripheral blood mononuclear cells (PBMCs), taken when the disease was refractory, from a patient treated with antithyroid drugs. The origin of this receptor is a female donor with Graves disease. The V and J genes are TRBV5-6 and TRBJ2-7, with D possibly matching TRBD1 (5 bases). CDR3 protein: CASSAGISYEQYF. The CDR3 bases are TGTGCCAGCAGCGCAGGGATCTCCTACGAGCAGTACTTC.